This T cell receptor (beta chain) was captured by sequencing in a study of STAT5B mutations in CD4+ large granular lymphocyte leukemia. Looked up from germline, CDR1 is MNHNS and CDR2 is SASEGT. V lost 4 bases and J lost 2; bases outside the gene matches: 9. The CDR3 extends over 16 amino acids. Study results and caveats: 8/27 top patient clones versus 2/35 control clones were TRBV06-family. About 26% of private leukemic clonotypes occurred rarely in other patients' non-leukemic repertoires.

A word on this clone: What it binds is not known.

This table comes from immunoSEQ multiplex PCR, and its TCRdb copy is limited to in-frame clones, with some not included. The table lists 38,000 or so clones, roughly 85% of them singletons. Controls came from buffy coats of healthy blood donors. The sample consisted of CD4+ T cells from blood buffy coats. The sequence came from a human donor in good health. This rearrangement joins TRBV6-1 to TRBJ2-7; 9 nucleotides match TRBD1. CDR3 DNA sequence: TGTGCCAGCAGTGCGAACCCACAGGGGGCGCCCTACGAGCAGTACTTC. Its protein is CASSANPQGAPYEQYF.